This is a list of T cell receptor beta chains from one sample in a study of T cell responses to AZD1222 COVID-19 vaccine. Some clones are missing from TCRdb's copy, which holds only in-frame ones; the method was immunoSEQ multiplex PCR. Of over 150,000 clones listed, roughly 90% are singletons. The specimen was peripheral blood, collected on day 0 of AZD1222 vaccination. Receptors were obtained from an adult in good health. The CDR3 runs from the conserved cysteine through the conserved F or W. Fields, in order: V gene, J gene, clone size, D gene, CDR3 protein, CDR3 DNA. A D gene is named only where the DNA matches it firmly. The size entry is marked missing in some rows and otherwise reads once, few, many or a size class.

TRBV9	TRBJ2-3	-	TRBD2	CASSPRASGSGTDTQYF	TGTGCCAGCAGCCCCCGGGCTAGCGGGAGCGGTACAGATACGCAGTATTTT
TRBV2	TRBJ1-2	-	-	CASRPTGNYGYTF	TGTGCCAGCCGACCCACAGGGAACTATGGCTACACCTTC
TRBV7-9	TRBJ1-1	-	-	CASSPMGTEAFF	TGTGCCAGCAGCCCGATGGGTACTGAAGCTTTCTTT
TRBV30	TRBJ1-2	-	-	CAWRGSRGYTF	TGTGCCTGGAGGGGCAGTCGGGGCTACACCTTC
TRBV7-9	TRBJ1-2	-	-	CASSPLHNYGYTF	TGTGCCAGCAGCCCGTTACATAACTATGGCTACACCTTC
TRBV3-1/TRBV3-2	TRBJ2-3	-	-	CASSQVSGASTDTQYF	TGTGCCAGCAGCCAAGTTTCAGGGGCGAGCACAGATACGCAGTATTTT
TRBV14	TRBJ1-6	-	-	CASSPSINNSPLHF	TGTGCCAGCAGCCCGTCAATAAATAATTCACCCCTCCACTTT
TRBV4-3	TRBJ1-5	many	-	CASSPDDDTNQPQHF	TGCGCCAGCAGCCCGGACGATGACACGAATCAGCCCCAGCATTTT
TRBV24-1	TRBJ1-1	-	-	CATSDPARNTEAFF	TGTGCCACCAGTGACCCAGCTAGGAACACTGAAGCTTTCTTT
TRBV12-3/TRBV12-4	TRBJ1-4	-	-	CASSKQFNEKLFF	TGTGCCAGCAGTAAACAGTTCAATGAAAAACTGTTTTTT